This T cell receptor (beta chain) was sequenced for a study of CD8+ T cells in alopecia areata. Study-wide context: It was oral tofacitinib, at 5 to 10 mg twice daily, that treated patients received. Study-wide results and caveats: Scalp clonality, together with expanded CD8+ clones among the top 100, fell significantly with tofacitinib. A large proportion of expanded lesional clones were detected persisting in scalp and blood during tofacitinib.

CDR1 GTSNPN and CDR2 SVGIG come from the germline V gene (reference sequence). J lost 4 bases, V lost 3 bases, and 5 bases had no gene match. The CDR3 totals 13 residues. A note on this clone: As yet, its antigen is unknown.

Treatment in this sample: oral pan-JAK inhibitor, 5-10 mg twice daily. cDNA reverse transcribed from extracted RNA served as the sequencing template. The repertoire was sequenced with immunoSEQ multiplex PCR; TCRdb's copy has only in-frame clones and lacks some. Altogether about 210,000 clones are present, about 40% being singletons, with the ten largest covering about 2.6%. Source: CD4+ T cells sorted from blood, taken at approximately week 37, from a patient treated with tofacitinib. The chain employs TRBV30 and TRBJ2-5, with 7 bases aligning to TRBD2. This TCR was recovered from a human donor with alopecia areata. The CDR3 sequence: CAWRRGGRETQYF. CDR3 sequence (DNA): TGTGCCTGGAGAAGGGGAGGGCGAGAGACCCAGTACTTC. The whole variable domain, filled in from reference TRBV30 and TRBJ2-5, reads SQTIHQWPATLVQPVGSPLSLECTVEGTSNPNLYWYRQAAGRGLQLLFYSVGIGQISSEVPQNLSASRPQDRQFILSSKKLLLSDSGFYLCAWRRGGRETQYFGPGTRLLVL.